One sample yielded the 23 T cell receptor beta chains listed below, sequenced in a study of cytomegalovirus exposure and HLA in healthy donors. PCR used 60 Vbeta primers and 13 Jbeta primers. Profiled with immunoSEQ multiplex PCR; TCRdb holds only in-frame clones, not every one. The profile covers over 150,000 clones, with approximately 80% appearing a single time and around 7% taken by the ten largest. The sample taken for sequencing was PBMCs. All receptors derive from a man aged 25 to 40 in good health and CMV-seropositive.

This rearrangement joins TRBV7-2 to TRBJ1-5, with TRBD1 identical over 7 bases. V shed 5 bases and J 3 bases; nucleotides not matched to a gene: 7. The CDR3 is 15 amino acids. Germline V lookup: CDR1 SGHTA, CDR2 FQGNSA. CDR3 in amino acids: CASSPGDSSNQPQHF. CDR3 coding DNA: TGTGCCAGCAGCCCGGGGGACAGCTCCAATCAGCCCCAGCATTTT.

The chain combines TRBV6-6 with TRBJ2-3; D not certain. Germline CDR1 MNHNY, CDR2 SVGAGI (reference sequence). This CDR3 contains 15 residues. Between the trimmed V and J ends, which lost 5 bases and 5 bases, there was a span of 17 bases. The CDR3 region has the DNA TGTGCCAGCAGTCAGAATCCAAATAGAGGAGATACGCAGTATTTT. Encoded protein: CASSQNPNRGDTQYF.

The chain links TRBV5-8 to TRBJ2-7, with 10 bases aligning to TRBD2. Germline lookup yields CDR1 SGHTS and CDR2 YDEGEE. This CDR3 region has 13 residues. V was pared by 5 bases and J by 3 bases, with 2 bases of the junction left unmatched. Here the CDR3 DNA reads TGTGCCAGCAGTCCTAGCGGGAGCTACGAGCAGTACTTC. It specifies CASSPSGSYEQYF.

The table lists this clone with a few counts. The chain links TRBV6-1 to TRBJ1-5; D is perhaps TRBD1 (6 bases). CDR1 MNHNS and CDR2 SASEGT come from the germline V gene. The V gene lost 6 bases and the J gene lost 4 bases, with 16 bases spanning the gap. The CDR3 is 15 residues long. CDR3 amino acids: CASRNSGTPNQPQHF. As DNA, the CDR3 is TGTGCCAGCAGAAACTCCGGGACACCGAATCAGCCCCAGCATTTT.

The rearrangement joins TRBV10-2 to TRBJ2-7, with 7 bases lining up with TRBD1. The CDR3 is 12 amino acids. The V and J ends lost 7 bases and 6 bases, in that order; junction bases with no gene match: 6. Germline loops: CDR1 WSHSY, CDR2 SAAADI. The CDR3 region is CASTDRVREQYF. CDR3 DNA: TGCGCCAGCACCGACAGGGTACGCGAGCAGTACTTC.

As DNA, the CDR3 is TGTGCCTGGAGTGAAGAGGGAATTGGCACAGATACGCAGTATTTT. Translation: CAWSEEGIGTDTQYF. The V call is TRBV30, the J call TRBJ2-3; weak D call: TRBD2 (5 bases). Deletions cut 1 base from V and 1 base from J, with 12 bases between. Germline V gives CDR1 GTSNPN, CDR2 SVGIG (reference sequence). CDR3 length: 15 amino acids.

V gene TRBV5-1 combines with J gene TRBJ2-1; 7 positions agree with TRBD2. V lost 5 bases and J lost 5; bases outside the gene matches: 16. Germline CDR1 reads SGHRS; CDR2 reads YFSETQ. The CDR3 spans 17 residues. CDR3: CASRKVSDRAGDNEQFF. In nucleotides, the CDR3 is TGCGCCAGCAGAAAGGTATCCGACCGGGCGGGGGACAATGAGCAGTTCTTC.

The V and J genes are TRBV5-6 and TRBJ2-3; D might be TRBD1 (6 bases). The CDR3 is 16 amino acids. Trimming took off 4 bases at V and 3 bases at J, with 18 bases between the two ends. Germline V gene sequence: CDR1 SGHDT, CDR2 YYEEEE. For the CDR3, the DNA is TGTGCCAGCAGCCATGGGACACTCGAGGGGACAGATACGCAGTATTTT. Translation: CASSHGTLEGTDTQYF.

V is TRBV7-2 and J is TRBJ2-2, with 11 nucleotides matching TRBD2. V lost 5 bases to trimming and J lost 3 bases; unmatched junction nucleotides: 5. This CDR3 spans 16 amino acids. Germline CDR1 SGHTA, CDR2 FQGNSA. The CDR3 coding sequence is TGTGCCAGCAGCCTACGGACTAGCGGGTACACCGGGGAGCTGTTTTTT. This gives the protein CASSLRTSGYTGELFF.

J is TRBJ1-5 and V is TRBV5-6, with D perhaps matching TRBD1 (6 bases). The V and J ends lost 2 bases and 1 base respectively, with 7 bases between them. The CDR3 sequence is 14 residues long. Germline lookup yields CDR1 SGHDT and CDR2 YYEEEE. CDR3 nucleotide sequence: TGTGCCAGCAGCTTTGGACAGAGCAATCAGCCCCAGCATTTT. Its protein product is CASSFGQSNQPQHF. The full variable domain, in which reference TRBV5-6 and TRBJ1-5 provide the parts outside the CDR3, is DAGVTQSPTHLIKTRGQQVTLRCSPKSGHDTVSWYQQALGQGPQFIFQYYEEEERQRGNFPDRFSGHQFPNYSSELNVNALLLGDSALYLCASSFGQSNQPQHFGDGTRLSIL.

The gene calls are TRBV30 and TRBJ1-2; D may be TRBD1 (6 bases). V dropped 0 bases and J dropped 0 bases, with 8 bases sitting between them. The germline CDR1 and CDR2 sequences are GTSNPN and SVGIG (reference sequence). The CDR3 runs to 14 residues. CDR3 loop: CAWSVDRTNYGYTF. As DNA, the CDR3 is TGTGCCTGGAGTGTAGACAGGACTAACTATGGCTACACCTTC.

In its sample, this clone was seen a few times. This rearrangement joins TRBV5-1 to TRBJ1-3, with D unresolved. V gave up 0 bases and J gave up 0 bases, with 13 bases separating them. CDR3 size: 17 residues. Looked up from germline, CDR1 is SGHRS and CDR2 is YFSETQ. The CDR3 DNA reads TGCGCCAGCAGCTTGGAAGGAGCACACCGCTCTGGAAACACCATATATTTT. This encodes CASSLEGAHRSGNTIYF.

V usage is TRBV7-9 and J usage is TRBJ2-7; D not certain. V was clipped by 3 bases and J by 0 bases, with 12 bases between them. The germline gives CDR1 SEHNR, CDR2 FQNEAQ (reference sequence). The CDR3 covers 15 residues. The CDR3 here is CASSLVQAYSYEQYF. The CDR3 DNA reads as TGTGCCAGCAGCTTGGTTCAGGCGTACTCCTACGAGCAGTACTTC.

The V and J genes are TRBV25-1 and TRBJ1-1; tentatively, D is TRBD1 (5 bases). Germline CDR1 reads MGHDK; CDR2 reads SYGVNS. The CDR3 runs 14 residues. V lost 8 bases and J lost 1, with 14 bases in between. CDR3 DNA: TGTGCCAGCTGCCTGGGGGGGAGGAACACTGAAGCTTTCTTT. This gives the protein CASCLGGRNTEAFF.

The genes are TRBV11-2 and TRBJ2-7; D is possibly TRBD1 (5 bases). The CDR3 loop spans 13 amino acids. Trimming left V 1 base short and J 6 bases short, with 10 bases between. Germline CDR1 is SGHAT and CDR2 is FQNNGV. The CDR3 reads CASSLGQGFEQYF. CDR3 nucleotide sequence: TGTGCCAGCAGCTTAGGTCAGGGTTTCGAGCAGTACTTC.

The chain combines TRBV6-5 with TRBJ2-7; 7 nucleotides line up with TRBD1. Germline V CDR1 and CDR2: MNHEY, SVGAGI. The CDR3 is 15 residues long. V was clipped by 6 bases and J by 6 bases; unmatched bases: 14. The CDR3, as DNA: TGTGCCAGCAGGGGGTTCCGGGACAGCGTTTCCGAGCAGTACTTC. Protein sequence: CASRGFRDSVSEQYF.

This clone was picked up one time. The chain employs TRBV5-1 and TRBJ2-1, with 8 bases that match TRBD2. With V trimmed by 5 bases and J by 2 bases, 3 bases remained unmatched. The CDR3 loop spans 14 amino acids. Germline CDR1 reads SGHRS; CDR2 reads YFSETQ. The CDR3 DNA is TGCGCCAGCAGTAGCGGGAACCCCTACAATGAGCAGTTCTTC. The encoded protein is CASSSGNPYNEQFF.

In this sample, this clone turned up once. The chain uses TRBV5-4 and TRBJ1-1; possibly TRBD1 for D (6 bases). The CDR3 is 13 residues long. In germline, CDR1 is SGHNT, CDR2 YYREEE (reference sequence). V was trimmed by 0 bases and J by 5 bases, leaving 8 bases between them. CDR3 DNA: TGTGCCAGCAGCTTGGACAGGGTGACTGAAGCTTTCTTT. Translation: CASSLDRVTEAFF.

This chain links TRBV2 with TRBJ2-3; 9 positions agree with TRBD2. The length of the CDR3 is 17 residues. Germline CDR1 and CDR2: SNHLY and FYNNEI. Unmatched junction bases numbered 10, after V lost 5 bases and J lost 1 base. The CDR3 coding sequence is TGTGCCAGCAGTTCCCCGACCTTAGCGGGGGGCACAGATACGCAGTATTTT. Its protein is CASSSPTLAGGTDTQYF.

V and J are TRBV7-9 and TRBJ2-1, with 7 bases that match TRBD1. Germline CDR1 is SEHNR and CDR2 is FQNEAQ (reference sequence). With V trimmed by 5 bases and J by 3 bases, 4 bases remained unmatched. CDR3 length: 14 amino acids. The CDR3 bases are TGTGCCAGCAGCCCCCGGGACAGCTACAATGAGCAGTTCTTC. The encoded protein is CASSPRDSYNEQFF.

The J gene is TRBJ2-7, the V gene TRBV4-1; D not resolved. Trimming removed 3 bases at V and 3 bases at J, with 9 bases between. The CDR3 is 13 amino acids. CDR1 is MGHRA, CDR2 YSYEKL, per germline. The chain's CDR3 is CASSHGPYYEQYF. For the CDR3, the DNA is TGCGCCAGCAGCCACGGTCCGTACTACGAGCAGTACTTC.

The J gene is TRBJ1-4, the V gene TRBV15; no firm D call. This CDR3 comprises 15 residues. V lost 1 base and J 9 bases, leaving 15 bases between the germline ends. CDR1 LNHNV and CDR2 YYDKDF come from the germline V gene (reference sequence). Here the CDR3 reads CATSRGGSRRQKLFF. The CDR3 nucleotides are TGTGCCACCAGCAGAGGTGGGTCGAGGCGGCAAAAACTGTTTTTT.

The gene calls are TRBV19 and TRBJ2-5, with 8 positions matching TRBD1. Germline V gene lookup returns CDR1 LNHDA and CDR2 SQIVND (reference sequence). V dropped 3 bases and J dropped 5; count of bases not matched to a gene: 8. The CDR3 sequence is 15 residues long. CDR3 in amino acids: CASSMNPRGQETQYF. The CDR3 nucleotides are TGTGCCAGTAGTATGAACCCCAGGGGGCAGGAGACCCAGTACTTC.